This T cell receptor (beta chain) was documented in a study of immune heterogeneity within non-small cell lung tumors. The template consisted of bulk tumor genomic DNA, with 600 ng used per sample. Each primary tumor yielded several biopsies, collected far apart from one another at surgery. Each patient presented with untreated, newly diagnosed non-small cell lung cancer and received curative surgery. The CDR3 loop spans 13 amino acids. V lost 2 bases and J lost 4, with 11 bases in between. The germline gives CDR1 DFQATT, CDR2 SNEGSKA (reference sequence). Study-level findings and limits: Local tumor mutational burden correlated moderately but significantly with local T-cell clonality (R roughly 0.31). Tumor sites within a patient were found to share identical dominant CDR3 beta clonotypes, and site-unique high-frequency clones were also present.

CDR3 of TCR beta was amplified by multiplex PCR that used 32 V and 13 J primers. TCRdb fed the multiplex PCR reads into MiXCR, producing one record per CDR3 protein. The sample lists more than 5,000 distinct CDR3 sequences; roughly a fifth were seen once. This clonotype was observed a few times. Its antigen is still unknown. V is TRBV20-1 and J is TRBJ1-1; D may be TRBD1 (5 bases). The TCR comes from a female donor with non-small cell lung cancer. Sequenced: lung tumor tissue. The CDR3 here is CSARMDMGTEAFF. In DNA form, the CDR3 reads TGCAGTGCTAGAATGGACATGGGCACTGAAGCTTTCTTT.